A single T cell receptor beta chain is shown here with its context. As yet, its antigen is unknown. The sample comes from a study of cytomegalovirus exposure and HLA in healthy donors. As for the study in general: The platform used for the roughly 120 validation repertoires matched that of the roughly 700 first-cohort repertoires, a later analysis reported. Study-level results: Usually a TCR sequence was rare, but some public TCRs were found in many donors.

Data came from immunoSEQ multiplex PCR; TCRdb stores just in-frame clones and leaves some out. The sample lists about 220,000 clones, 75% to 95% occurring once. The CDR3 is 15 residues long. Trimming at V came to 8 bases and at J to 3 bases, leaving 11 bases not matched to a gene. Per germline, CDR1 SNHLY and CDR2 FYNNEI. The donors were part of the roughly 120-subject validation cohort, which stood apart from the roughly 700-subject first cohort. This chain connects TRBV2 to TRBJ2-3, with 7 bases that match TRBD2. Sequenced input: PBMCs. The sequence was collected from a woman under 30 in good health and CMV-seronegative. The CDR3 bases are TGTGCCAGCGGGCGGGAGAGTACGTCTACAGATACGCAGTATTTT. It specifies CASGRESTSTDTQYF.